This TCR beta chain was captured by sequencing in a study of beta chain features in type 1 diabetes. Whole-study results and caveats: Reads derived from cDNA could over-represent cells showing high TCR expression. Across all four CD4+ subsets, people with type 1 diabetes showed modestly shorter TCRB CDR3s. Resolution of whether HLA type affects TCRB rearrangement was not achieved here.

Isolated RNA was reverse transcribed in full, so expressed TCRB transcripts were sequenced. An average of about 3.57 million reads was obtained for naive, central memory and regulatory T cell samples. The data were produced by immunoSEQ multiplex PCR, yet TCRdb's version contains in-frame clones alone and is incomplete. Counted here are hundreds of thousands of clones, 13% occurring once; the ten biggest clones make up 0.02% to 0.025%. Trimming removed 5 bases at V and 2 bases at J, with 10 bases between. Germline V gene lookup returns CDR1 SGHTA and CDR2 FQGNSA. The CDR3 is made up of 13 amino acids. Points on this clone: What it binds is unknown.

The chain recombines TRBV7-2 with TRBJ2-7; D gene uncertain. What was sequenced was naive CD4+ T cells from blood. The sequence was collected from a man between 18 and 29 years old with type 1 diabetes. The CDR3 region has the DNA TGTGCCAGCAGCCCTTCGAACACCTACGAGCAGTACTTC. Translating gives CASSPSNTYEQYF.